This entry lists 2 T cell receptor beta chains sequenced from one sample in a study of T cell responses to AZD1222 COVID-19 vaccine. The assay was immunoSEQ multiplex PCR, and TCRdb's table has in-frame clones only and misses some. The table shows 110,000 to 150,000 clones, with roughly 90% occurring only once. Sequences were derived from peripheral blood, sampled 28 days after the second AZD1222 dose. The receptors shown here come from an adult who received the AZD1222 COVID-19 vaccine.

V is TRBV3-1 (or the pseudogene TRBV3-2) and J is TRBJ2-7, with 8 bases aligning to TRBD1. CDR1 LGHDT and CDR2 YNNKEL come from the germline V gene (reference sequence). The CDR3 runs to 14 residues. The trim removed 3 bases at V and 5 bases at J, leaving 6 bases unmatched. The CDR3 DNA follows: TGTGCCAGCAGCCAGACAGGGGTTAGCGACGAGCAGTACTTC. Its translation is CASSQTGVSDEQYF.

This clone was detected once. V is TRBV7-9 and J is TRBJ1-4; 8 bases align to TRBD1. V shed 3 bases, J shed 8 bases, and the junction held 5 bases outside the gene matches. The CDR3 is 14 residues long. CDR1 and CDR2 (germline): SEHNR, FQNEAQ (reference sequence). The CDR3 DNA follows: TGTGCCAGCAGCTTCGGACAGGGAGGAGAAAAACTGTTTTTT. This sequence encodes CASSFGQGGEKLFF. The variable domain in full, completed from reference TRBV7-9 and TRBJ1-4, reads DTGVSQNPRHKITKRGQNVTFRCDPISEHNRLYWYRQTLGQGPEFLTYFQNEAQLEKSRLLSDRFSAERPKGSFSTLEIQRTEQGDSAMYLCASSFGQGGEKLFFGSGTQLSVL.